These 9 T cell receptor beta chains came from one sample sequenced in a study of T cell repertoires in cytomegalovirus infection. TCRdb re-called the reads through MiXCR, storing one row per CDR3 protein. The table lists 250,000 to 300,000 distinct CDR3 sequences, roughly 15% of them singletons. The sequenced sample consisted of PBMCs. These receptor sequences come from a human donor in good health (CMV status not recorded). Some clones in this sample may be carry-over from other donors' samples.

V usage is TRBV28 and J usage is TRBJ2-7, with 8 bases matching TRBD2. This CDR3 has 15 residues. V gave up 9 bases and J gave up 2 bases; unmatched junction bases: 12. Per germline, CDR1 MDHEN and CDR2 SYDVKM. CDR3 loop: CASAHPGLGTYEQYF. DNA for the CDR3: TGTGCCAGTGCCCATCCGGGACTAGGTACCTACGAGCAGTACTTC.

The sample holds a few counts of this clonotype. V is TRBV2 and J is TRBJ1-6; 8 bases agree with TRBD1. V lost 4 bases and J lost 0; bases outside the gene matches: 14. Germline V lookup: CDR1 SNHLY, CDR2 FYNNEI. The CDR3 is 20 residues long. This CDR3 reads CASSGHDRGIDYSYNSPLHF. The CDR3 DNA reads as TGTGCCAGCAGTGGCCACGACAGGGGCATTGACTACTCCTATAATTCACCCCTCCACTTT.

There are many counts of this clonotype. The chain employs TRBV7-9 and TRBJ1-4; D gene unclear. Trimming left V 5 bases short and J 7 bases short, with 8 bases between. The CDR3 is 12 residues long. Per germline, CDR1 SEHNR and CDR2 FQNEAQ (reference sequence). CDR3 nucleotides: TGTGCCAGCAGCCCTAATCCTGAAAAACTGTTTTTT. Translation: CASSPNPEKLFF.

The genes are TRBV14 and TRBJ1-3; the D gene is possibly TRBD1 (6 bases). Germline-derived CDR1 and CDR2 are SGHDN and FVKESK. This CDR3 region has 16 residues. V was clipped by 0 bases and J by 4 bases, with 13 bases between them. This CDR3 reads CASSQDWDTKGNTIYF. The DNA for the CDR3 is TGTGCCAGCAGCCAAGATTGGGACACAAAGGGAAACACCATATATTTT.

This clonotype was counted between two and nine times. V gene TRBV29-1 combines with J gene TRBJ2-1; no clear D. Germline loops: CDR1 SQVTM, CDR2 ANQGSEA. The CDR3 consists of 11 residues. The V end was cut by 0 bases, the J end by 8 bases, with 5 bases between. The CDR3 DNA reads TGCAGCGTTGAAGAACCGGATGAGCAGTTCTTC. This sequence encodes CSVEEPDEQFF.

This chain joins TRBV29-1 and TRBJ2-7; D is uncertain. CDR3 length: 12 amino acids. Trimming left V 4 bases short and J 7 bases short, with 14 bases between. Per the germline V gene, CDR1 is SQVTM and CDR2 is ANQGSEA. Here the CDR3 reads CSVGYREGEQYF. The DNA of the CDR3 is TGCAGCGTTGGATATAGGGAAGGTGAGCAGTACTTC.

V and J are TRBV5-1 and TRBJ1-1; the D is unclear. The germline V and J ends were trimmed by 5 bases and 1 base, with 9 bases remaining between them. This CDR3 comprises 13 residues. Germline-derived CDR1 and CDR2 are SGHRS and YFSETQ. CDR3 sequence reads: CASRLEENTEAFF. The CDR3 DNA sequence: TGCGCCAGCAGACTCGAGGAGAACACTGAAGCTTTCTTT.

Ten or more counts support this clonotype. The rearrangement uses TRBV6-2 or TRBV6-3 and TRBJ2-2, with D maybe TRBD1 (6 bases). The CDR3 totals 15 residues. The ends were cut back, 5 bases at V and 5 bases at J, with 15 bases in the middle. Germline V CDR1 and CDR2: MNHEY, SVGEGT. This chain's CDR3 is CASSPLGTGTGELFF. In DNA form, the CDR3 reads TGTGCCAGCAGTCCCCTGGGCACAGGGACCGGGGAGCTGTTTTTT.

This clonotype occurred a few times. The chain carries TRBV18 and TRBJ2-7; TRBD2 aligns across 11 bases. Germline loops: CDR1 KGHSH, CDR2 LQKENI. This CDR3 comprises 18 residues. V was pared by 2 bases and J by 1 base, with 10 bases of the junction left unmatched. The CDR3 loop reads CASSPNLAGGVWSYEQYF. CDR3 sequence (DNA): TGTGCCAGCTCACCAAACCTAGCGGGAGGTGTTTGGTCCTACGAGCAGTACTTC.